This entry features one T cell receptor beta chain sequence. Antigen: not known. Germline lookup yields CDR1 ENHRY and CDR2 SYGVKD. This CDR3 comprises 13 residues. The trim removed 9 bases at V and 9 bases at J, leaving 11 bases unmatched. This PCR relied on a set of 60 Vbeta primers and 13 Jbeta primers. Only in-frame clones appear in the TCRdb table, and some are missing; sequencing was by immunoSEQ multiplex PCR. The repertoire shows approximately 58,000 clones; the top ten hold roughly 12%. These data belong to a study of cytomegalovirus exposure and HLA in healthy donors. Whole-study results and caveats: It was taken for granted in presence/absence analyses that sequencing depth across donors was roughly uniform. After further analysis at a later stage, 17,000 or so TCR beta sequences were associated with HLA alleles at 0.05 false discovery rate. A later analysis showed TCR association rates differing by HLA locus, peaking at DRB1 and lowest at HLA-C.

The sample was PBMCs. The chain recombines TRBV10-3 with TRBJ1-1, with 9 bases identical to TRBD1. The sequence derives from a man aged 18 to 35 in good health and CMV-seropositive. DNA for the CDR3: TGTGCCATTAGGGGGACAGGGTATCTTCAAGCTTTCTTT. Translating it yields CAIRGTGYLQAFF.